This entry is about one T cell receptor (beta chain). The germline V gene encodes CDR1 DFQATT and CDR2 SNEGSKA (reference sequence). Trimming took 4 bases from V and 4 from J, leaving 8 bases between them. This CDR3 region has 11 residues. This entry belongs to a study of blood T cell repertoires in COVID-19. Study in general: PBMCs, B-cell-depleted T cells, or T cells provided the cDNA or gDNA that made up the material.

TCRdb's table, derived via immunoSEQ multiplex PCR, lists solely in-frame clones and lacks some. Of some 100,000 clones in the sample, 85% are singletons; the top ten hold less than 2%. The V call is TRBV20-1, the J call TRBJ2-7, with a weak D call TRBD1 (5 bases). Sequenced: peripheral blood. This TCR was recovered from a woman in her sixties or seventies with active or convalescent COVID-19. The CDR3 DNA follows: TGCAGTGCTAAGGACACTTACGAGCAGTACTTC. Its translation is CSAKDTYEQYF.